These 12 T cell receptor beta chains were sequenced from one sample in a study of blood T cells in healthy people across ages. Together with a sample-barcoded 5' primer, a J-beta primer mix was included in a second PCR lasting roughly 6 to 12 cycles. TCRdb processed the 5' RACE reads anew with MiXCR; each CDR3 protein has one entry. The sample has about 1.1 million distinct CDR3 sequences; roughly two fifths are singletons. Specimen: blood. The receptors originated from a young man in good health.

This chain connects TRBV20-1 to TRBJ2-1; no definite D call. The tail of the sequence fits TRBJ2-7 better, so the J call may be wrong. This CDR3 contains 14 residues. Germline loops: CDR1 DFQATT, CDR2 SNEGSKA (reference sequence). CDR3 nucleotides: TGCAGTGCTAGACCCCTACTCACCTACAATGAGCAGTACTTC. Translation gives CSARPLLTYNEQYF.

The chain joins TRBV6-1 to TRBJ1-2, with TRBD1 as a possible D gene (6 bases). CDR1 and CDR2 from the germline V gene are MNHNS and SASEGT. V was shortened by 6 bases and J by 10 bases, with 18 bases between the two germline ends. This CDR3 has 13 amino acids. The CDR3 reads CASRGGDIELYTF. Written as DNA, the CDR3 is TGTGCCAGCAGGGGGGGGGACATCGAACTCTACACCTTC.

This chain joins TRBV7-2 and TRBJ2-2, with 10 bases identical to TRBD2. Germline values: CDR1 SGHTA, CDR2 FQGNSA. The CDR3 covers 15 residues. Unmatched junction bases numbered 9, after V lost 10 bases and J lost 4 bases. This chain's CDR3 is CAIISGGAFTGELFF. The CDR3 bases are TGTGCCATCATCAGCGGGGGGGCGTTCACCGGGGAGCTGTTTTTT.

The chain carries TRBV14 and TRBJ2-1; D unclear. Between the trimmed V and J ends, which lost 1 base and 9 bases, there was a span of 7 bases. The CDR3 runs to 12 residues. Germline lookup yields CDR1 SGHDN and CDR2 FVKESK. The CDR3 sequence is CASSQGNLEQFF. The CDR3 DNA sequence: TGTGCCAGCAGCCAAGGGAACCTTGAGCAGTTCTTC.

The rearrangement uses TRBV12-3 or TRBV12-4 and TRBJ1-1; 9 nucleotides agree with TRBD1. After removal of 6 bases from V and 5 bases from J, the junction contained 7 bases not matched to a gene. The CDR3 runs 14 residues. The CDR3 bases are TGTGCCAGCAGAAAAGGGGACAGGGTTACTGAAGCTTTCTTT. This translates into CASRKGDRVTEAFF.

This clonotype was seen a handful of times. The CDR3 nucleotides read TGTGCCAGCAGCATTGACGGGGCCGCATCGGATACGCAGTATTTT. Protein product: CASSIDGAASDTQYF. The chain carries TRBV11-1 and TRBJ2-3; D might be TRBD1 or TRBD2, each matching 5 bases. Germline assignment: CDR1 SGHAT and CDR2 FQDESV (reference sequence). This CDR3 is built from 15 residues. Trimming removed 5 bases from V and 6 bases from J, with 18 bases in between.

The chain joins TRBV15 to TRBJ2-5, with D maybe TRBD1 (6 bases). This CDR3 is 17 amino acids long. Trimming removed 4 bases from V and 3 bases from J, with 21 bases in between. The V gene's germline CDR1 is LNHNV and CDR2 YYDKDF (reference sequence). The CDR3 region has the DNA TGTGCCACCAGCAACTGGGGTACAGGGATGGGGAAAGAGACCCAGTACTTC. Residues: CATSNWGTGMGKETQYF.

A few counts support this clonotype. The chain uses TRBV5-1 and TRBJ1-1; 9 bases align to TRBD1. The V gene's germline CDR1 is SGHRS and CDR2 YFSETQ. The CDR3 is 15 residues long. V was pared by 4 bases and J by 0 bases, with 4 bases of the junction left unmatched. The CDR3 DNA is TGCGCCAGCAGCACTGGACAGGGGATGAACACTGAAGCTTTCTTT. Protein sequence: CASSTGQGMNTEAFF.

The V gene is TRBV5-1, the J gene TRBJ2-3; 15 bases are shared with TRBD2. Trimming at V came to 4 bases and at J to 5 bases, leaving 8 bases not matched to a gene. The germline CDR1 and CDR2 sequences are SGHRS and YFSETQ. The CDR3 has 17 amino acids. DNA for the CDR3: TGCGCCAGCAGCCCACGTTGGACTAGCGGGGGGGAAGATACGCAGTATTTT. Amino acids: CASSPRWTSGGEDTQYF.

This clonotype was detected ten times or more. This rearrangement joins TRBV6-2 or TRBV6-3 to TRBJ2-3, with TRBD2 matching over 8 bases. CDR1 is MNHEY and CDR2 is SVGEGT in the germline V gene. Trimming at V came to 2 bases and at J to 2 bases, leaving 0 bases not matched to a gene. This CDR3 comprises 14 residues. CDR3: CASSYGLATDTQYF. The CDR3 DNA is TGTGCCAGCAGTTACGGACTAGCCACAGATACGCAGTATTTT.

This clonotype appeared a few times. The gene calls are TRBV3-1 and TRBJ2-2; D remains ambiguous. Trimming removed 6 bases at V and 0 bases at J, with 5 bases between. Germline CDR1 is LGHDT and CDR2 is YNNKEL (reference sequence). This CDR3 is built from 13 residues. The CDR3 spells CASSSPNTGELFF. As DNA, the CDR3 is TGTGCCAGCAGTTCTCCGAACACCGGGGAGCTGTTTTTT.

The chain recombines TRBV12-3 or TRBV12-4 with TRBJ1-5; 7 nucleotides agree with TRBD1. The CDR3 sequence is 14 residues long. V was clipped by 10 bases and J by 0 bases; unmatched bases: 6. The CDR3 region is CATHRGHSNQPQHF. The CDR3 DNA follows: TGTGCCACGCACAGGGGACATAGCAATCAGCCCCAGCATTTT.